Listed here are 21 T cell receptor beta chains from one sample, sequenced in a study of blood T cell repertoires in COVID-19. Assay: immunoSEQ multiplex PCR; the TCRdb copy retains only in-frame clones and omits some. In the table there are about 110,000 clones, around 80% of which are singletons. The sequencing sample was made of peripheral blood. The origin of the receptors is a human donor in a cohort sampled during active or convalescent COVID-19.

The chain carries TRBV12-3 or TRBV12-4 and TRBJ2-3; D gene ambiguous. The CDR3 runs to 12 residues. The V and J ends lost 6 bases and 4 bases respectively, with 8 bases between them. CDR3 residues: CASRSEADTQYF. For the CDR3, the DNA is TGTGCCAGCAGGAGCGAGGCAGATACGCAGTATTTT.

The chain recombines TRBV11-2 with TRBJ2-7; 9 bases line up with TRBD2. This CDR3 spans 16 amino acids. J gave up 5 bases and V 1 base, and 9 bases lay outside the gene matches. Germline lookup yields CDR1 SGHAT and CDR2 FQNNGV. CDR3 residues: CASSLGTSGRFNEQYF. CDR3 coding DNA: TGTGCCAGCAGCTTAGGAACCAGCGGGAGGTTCAACGAGCAGTACTTC.

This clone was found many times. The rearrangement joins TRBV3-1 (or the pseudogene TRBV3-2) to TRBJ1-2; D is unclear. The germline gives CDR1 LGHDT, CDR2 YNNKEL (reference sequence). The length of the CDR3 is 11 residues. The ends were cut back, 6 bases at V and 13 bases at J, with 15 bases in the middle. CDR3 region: CASRSTYGCTF. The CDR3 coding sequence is TGTGCCAGCAGATCAACGTACGGTTGCACCTTC.

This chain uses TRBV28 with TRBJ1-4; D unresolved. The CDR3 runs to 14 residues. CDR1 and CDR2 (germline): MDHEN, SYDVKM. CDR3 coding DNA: TGTGCAAGCGACGGGTTCGGCGTTACTGAAAAACTGTTTTTT. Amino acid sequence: CASDGFGVTEKLFF.

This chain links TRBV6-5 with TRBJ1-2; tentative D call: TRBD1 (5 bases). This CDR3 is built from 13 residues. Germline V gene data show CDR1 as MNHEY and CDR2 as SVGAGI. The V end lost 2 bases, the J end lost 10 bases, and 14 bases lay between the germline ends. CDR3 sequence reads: CASSYEAGRHYTF. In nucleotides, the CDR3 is TGTGCCAGCAGTTACGAGGCAGGGCGCCACTACACCTTC.

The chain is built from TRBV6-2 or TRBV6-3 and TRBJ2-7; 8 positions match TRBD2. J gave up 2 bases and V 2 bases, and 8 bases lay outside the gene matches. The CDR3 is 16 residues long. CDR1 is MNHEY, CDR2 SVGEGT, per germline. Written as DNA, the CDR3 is TGTGCCAGCAGTTACCCGAGGGGGACTAGTGCCTACGAGCAGTACTTC. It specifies CASSYPRGTSAYEQYF.

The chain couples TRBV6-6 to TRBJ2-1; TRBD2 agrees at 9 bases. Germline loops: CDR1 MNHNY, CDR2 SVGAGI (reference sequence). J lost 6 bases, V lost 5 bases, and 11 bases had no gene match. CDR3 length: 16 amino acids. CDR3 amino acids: CASSLPGTSSVNEQFF. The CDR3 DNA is TGTGCCAGCAGTCTGCCCGGGACTAGCAGTGTCAATGAGCAGTTCTTC.

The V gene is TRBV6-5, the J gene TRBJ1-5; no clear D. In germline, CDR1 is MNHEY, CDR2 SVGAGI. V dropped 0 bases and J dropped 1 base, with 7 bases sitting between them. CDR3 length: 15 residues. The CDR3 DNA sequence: TGTGCCAGCAGTTACTCGAAGAGGAGCAATCAGCCCCAGCATTTT. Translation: CASSYSKRSNQPQHF.

The CDR3 nucleotides are TGTGCCAGCAGTTATGTCGGGACAGGGTGGTACGAGCAGTACTTC. It yields the protein CASSYVGTGWYEQYF. The chain recombines TRBV27 with TRBJ2-7, with 9 bases that match TRBD1. This CDR3 region has 15 residues. CDR1 and CDR2 from the germline V gene are MNHEY and SMNVEV (reference sequence). The trim removed 4 bases at V and 4 bases at J, leaving 8 bases unmatched.

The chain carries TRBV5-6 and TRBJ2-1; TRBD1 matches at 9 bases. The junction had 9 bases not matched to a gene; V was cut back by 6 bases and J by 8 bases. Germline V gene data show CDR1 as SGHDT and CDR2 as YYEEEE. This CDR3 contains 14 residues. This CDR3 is CASNRDRVKYEQFF. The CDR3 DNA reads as TGTGCCAGCAACCGGGACAGGGTTAAGTATGAGCAGTTCTTC.

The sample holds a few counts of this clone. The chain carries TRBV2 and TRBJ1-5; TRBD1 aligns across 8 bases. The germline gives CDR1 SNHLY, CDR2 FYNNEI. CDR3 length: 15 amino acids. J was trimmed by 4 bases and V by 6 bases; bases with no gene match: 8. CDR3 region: CASRLNRGSNQPQHF. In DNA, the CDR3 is TGTGCCAGCAGGCTTAACAGGGGGTCGAATCAGCCCCAGCATTTT.

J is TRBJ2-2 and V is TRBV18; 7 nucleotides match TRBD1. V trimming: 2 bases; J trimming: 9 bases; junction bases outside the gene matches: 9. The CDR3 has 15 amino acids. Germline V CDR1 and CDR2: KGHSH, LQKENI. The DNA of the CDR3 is TGTGCCAGCTCACCAATCTGGAAGGGGGCGTGGGAGCTGTTTTTT. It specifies CASSPIWKGAWELFF.

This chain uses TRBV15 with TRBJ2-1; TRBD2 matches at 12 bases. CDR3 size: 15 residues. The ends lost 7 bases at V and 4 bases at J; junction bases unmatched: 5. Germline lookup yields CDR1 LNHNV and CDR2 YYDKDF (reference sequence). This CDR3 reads CATTLTSGGYNEQFF. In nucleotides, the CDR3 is TGTGCCACCACCCTGACTAGCGGGGGATACAATGAGCAGTTCTTC. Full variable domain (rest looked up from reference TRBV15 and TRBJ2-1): DAMVIQNPRYQVTQFGKPVTLSCSQTLNHNVMYWYQQKSSQAPKLLFHYYDKDFNNEADTPDNFQSRRPNTSFCFLDIRSPGLGDTAMYLCATTLTSGGYNEQFFGPGTRLTVL.

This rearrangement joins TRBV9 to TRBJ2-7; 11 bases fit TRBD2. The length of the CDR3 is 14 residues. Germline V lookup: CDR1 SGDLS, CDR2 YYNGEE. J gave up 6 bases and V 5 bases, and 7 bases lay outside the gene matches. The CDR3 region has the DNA TGTGCCAGCAGTGACTTAGCGGGAGGGCCCGAGCAGTACTTC. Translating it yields CASSDLAGGPEQYF.

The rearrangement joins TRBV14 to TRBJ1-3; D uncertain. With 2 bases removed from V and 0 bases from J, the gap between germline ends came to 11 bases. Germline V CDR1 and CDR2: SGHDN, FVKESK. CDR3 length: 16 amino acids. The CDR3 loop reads CASSQSGLNSGNTIYF. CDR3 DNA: TGTGCCAGCAGCCAATCTGGGCTCAACTCTGGAAACACCATATATTTT.

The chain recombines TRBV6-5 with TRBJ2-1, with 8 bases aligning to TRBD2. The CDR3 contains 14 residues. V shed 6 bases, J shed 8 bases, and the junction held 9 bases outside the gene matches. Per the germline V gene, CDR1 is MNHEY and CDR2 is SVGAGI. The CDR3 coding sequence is TGTGCCAGCAGGCCGGGACTAGGCTTCCATGAGCAGTTCTTC. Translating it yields CASRPGLGFHEQFF.

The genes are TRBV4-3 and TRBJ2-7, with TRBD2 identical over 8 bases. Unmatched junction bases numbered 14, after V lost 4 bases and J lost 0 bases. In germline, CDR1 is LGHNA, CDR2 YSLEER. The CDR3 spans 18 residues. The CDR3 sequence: CASSPHGGRGASSYEQYF. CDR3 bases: TGCGCCAGCAGCCCCCACGGTGGGCGGGGGGCGAGCTCCTACGAGCAGTACTTC.

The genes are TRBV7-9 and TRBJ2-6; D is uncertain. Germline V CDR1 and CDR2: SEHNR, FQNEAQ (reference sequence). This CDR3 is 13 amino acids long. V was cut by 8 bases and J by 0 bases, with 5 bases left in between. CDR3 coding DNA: TGTGCCAGCCGTAGCTCTGGGGCCAACGTCCTGACTTTC. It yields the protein CASRSSGANVLTF. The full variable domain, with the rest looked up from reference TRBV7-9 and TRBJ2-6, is DTGVSQNPRHKITKRGQNVTFRCDPISEHNRLYWYRQTLGQGPEFLTYFQNEAQLEKSRLLSDRFSAERPKGSFSTLEIQRTEQGDSAMYLCASRSSGANVLTFGAGSRLTVL.

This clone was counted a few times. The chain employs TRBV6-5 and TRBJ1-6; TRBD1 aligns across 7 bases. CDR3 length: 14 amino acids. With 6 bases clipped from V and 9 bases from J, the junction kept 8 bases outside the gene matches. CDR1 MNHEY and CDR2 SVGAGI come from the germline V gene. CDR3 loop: CASRKDRSASPLHF. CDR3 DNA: TGTGCCAGCAGAAAGGACAGGTCGGCTTCACCCCTCCACTTT.

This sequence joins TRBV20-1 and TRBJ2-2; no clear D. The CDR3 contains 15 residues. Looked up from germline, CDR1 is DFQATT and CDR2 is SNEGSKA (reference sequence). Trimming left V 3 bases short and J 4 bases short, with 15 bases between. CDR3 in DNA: TGCAGTGCTAGTCCCTTGTACCGAGGCACCGGGGAGCTGTTTTTT. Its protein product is CSASPLYRGTGELFF.

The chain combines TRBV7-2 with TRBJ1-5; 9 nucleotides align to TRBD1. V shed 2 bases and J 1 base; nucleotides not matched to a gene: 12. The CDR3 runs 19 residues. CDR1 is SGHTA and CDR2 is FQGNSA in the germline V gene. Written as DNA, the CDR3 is TGTGCCAGCAGCTTATCTCGACAGGGGGAGACCTGGAGCAATCAGCCCCAGCATTTT. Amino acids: CASSLSRQGETWSNQPQHF.